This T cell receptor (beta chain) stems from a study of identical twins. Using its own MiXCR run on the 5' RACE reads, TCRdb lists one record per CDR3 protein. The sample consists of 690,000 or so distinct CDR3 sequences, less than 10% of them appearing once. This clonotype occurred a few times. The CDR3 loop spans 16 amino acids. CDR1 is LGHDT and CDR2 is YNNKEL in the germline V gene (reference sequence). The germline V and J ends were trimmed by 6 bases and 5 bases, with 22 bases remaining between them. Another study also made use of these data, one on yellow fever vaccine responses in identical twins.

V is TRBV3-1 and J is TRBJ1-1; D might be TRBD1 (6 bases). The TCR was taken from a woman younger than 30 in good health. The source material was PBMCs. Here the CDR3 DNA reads TGTGCCAGCAGGCCTCAATTAAATACAGGGCGGACTGAAGCTTTCTTT. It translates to CASRPQLNTGRTEAFF.